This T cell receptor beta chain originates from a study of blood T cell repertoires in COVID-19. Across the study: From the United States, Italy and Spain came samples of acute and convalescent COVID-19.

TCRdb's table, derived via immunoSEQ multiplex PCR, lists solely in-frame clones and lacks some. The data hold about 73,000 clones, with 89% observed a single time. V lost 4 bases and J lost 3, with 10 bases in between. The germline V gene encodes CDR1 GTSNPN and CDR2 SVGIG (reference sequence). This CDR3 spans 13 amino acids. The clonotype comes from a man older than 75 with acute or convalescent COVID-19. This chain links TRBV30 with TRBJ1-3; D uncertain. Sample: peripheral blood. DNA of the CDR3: TGTGCCTGGACCGCCTTACTTGGAAACACCATATATTTT. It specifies CAWTALLGNTIYF.